The clone carrying this T cell receptor beta chain was observed a handful of times. Its target is not known. The entry originates in a study of early T cells in non-severe SARS-CoV-2 infection. Background on the study: Alpha and beta chains were unpaired, from unsorted whole-blood bulk RNA. Whole-study results and caveats: The VDJdb matching leaned toward anti-spike CD8 responses and overlooked private and CD4 specificities.

CDR3 length equals 17 residues. In germline, CDR1 is LNHNV, CDR2 YYDKDF (reference sequence). Trimming removed 6 bases from V and 1 base from J, with 21 bases in between. Unique molecular identifiers tagged individual cDNA molecules. Each CDR3 protein is one row after TCRdb ran MiXCR on the 5' RACE reads. This table holds about 33,000 distinct CDR3 sequences, about 5% found once. Sequenced: whole blood. The clonotype was recovered from an adult who was a healthcare worker with PCR-confirmed SARS-CoV-2 infection or an uninfected control (not recorded which). The V gene is TRBV15, the J gene TRBJ1-1; TRBD1 might be the D (6 bases). The CDR3 reads CATRLHRVQGANTEAFF. CDR3 bases: TGTGCCACCAGGCTACACCGAGTACAGGGAGCGAACACTGAAGCTTTCTTT.